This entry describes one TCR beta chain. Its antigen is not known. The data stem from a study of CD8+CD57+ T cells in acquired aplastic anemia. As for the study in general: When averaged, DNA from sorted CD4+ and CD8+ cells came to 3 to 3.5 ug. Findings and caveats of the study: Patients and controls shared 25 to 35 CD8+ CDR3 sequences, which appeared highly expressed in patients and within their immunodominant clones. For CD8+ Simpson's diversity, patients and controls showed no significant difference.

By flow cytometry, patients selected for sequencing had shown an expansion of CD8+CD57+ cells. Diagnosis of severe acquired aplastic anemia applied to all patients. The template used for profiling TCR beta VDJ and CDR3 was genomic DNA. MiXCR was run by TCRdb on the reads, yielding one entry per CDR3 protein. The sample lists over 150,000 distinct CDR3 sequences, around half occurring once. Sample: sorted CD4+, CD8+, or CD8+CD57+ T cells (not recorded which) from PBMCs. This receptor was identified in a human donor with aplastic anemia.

The CDR3 loop is CSASAGNYEQYF. CDR3 DNA: TGCAGTGCTAGTGCCGGAAACTACGAGCAGTACTTC. The chain couples TRBV20-1 to TRBJ2-7; no clear D gene. Deletions cut 3 bases from V and 3 bases from J, with 9 bases between. In germline, CDR1 is DFQATT, CDR2 SNEGSKA (reference sequence). The CDR3 contains 12 residues.